This TCR beta chain comes out of a study of CD8 T cells in ankylosing spondylitis. In TCRdb, the 5' RACE reads were re-called with MiXCR into one record per CDR3 protein. The sample carries about 220,000 distinct CDR3 sequences, roughly 24% recorded once. Germline V gives CDR1 SGHAT, CDR2 FQNNGV. Trimming cost V 3 bases and J 6 bases; bases outside gene matches: 18. This CDR3 has 18 residues. J is TRBJ2-3 and V is TRBV11-2; 7 bases line up with TRBD1. The specimen was blood, either unsorted or a sorted T cell fraction (not recorded which). This receptor was identified in a male donor with ankylosing spondylitis or in good health (not recorded which). CDR3 nucleotides: TGTGCCAGCAGCTTCGGAATCGTAGGGGGCGCGTACAGGGATACGCAGTATTTT. Protein: CASSFGIVGGAYRDTQYF.